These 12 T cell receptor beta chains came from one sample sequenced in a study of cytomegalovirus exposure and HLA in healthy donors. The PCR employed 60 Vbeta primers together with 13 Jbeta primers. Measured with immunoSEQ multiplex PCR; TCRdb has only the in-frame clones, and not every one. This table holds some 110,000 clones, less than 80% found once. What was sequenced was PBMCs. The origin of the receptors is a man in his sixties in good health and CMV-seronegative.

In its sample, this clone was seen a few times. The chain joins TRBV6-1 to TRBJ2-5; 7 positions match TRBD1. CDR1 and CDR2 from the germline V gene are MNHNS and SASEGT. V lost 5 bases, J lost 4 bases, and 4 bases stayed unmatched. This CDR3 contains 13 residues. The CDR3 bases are TGTGCCAGCAGTCTAGGACAGGCAGAGACCCAGTACTTC. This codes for CASSLGQAETQYF.

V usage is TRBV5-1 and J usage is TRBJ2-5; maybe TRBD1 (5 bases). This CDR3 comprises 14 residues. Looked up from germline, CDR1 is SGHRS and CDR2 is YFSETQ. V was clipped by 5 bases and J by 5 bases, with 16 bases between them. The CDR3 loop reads CASRIRQGQETQYF. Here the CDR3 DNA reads TGCGCCAGCAGGATTCGGCAGGGTCAGGAGACCCAGTACTTC.

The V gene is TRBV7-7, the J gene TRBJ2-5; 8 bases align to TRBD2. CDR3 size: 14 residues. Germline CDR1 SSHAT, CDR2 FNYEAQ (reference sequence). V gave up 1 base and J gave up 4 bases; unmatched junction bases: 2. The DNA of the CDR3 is TGTGCCAGCAGCTTAGTGCTAGCGGGAGAGACCCAGTACTTC. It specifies CASSLVLAGETQYF.

The CDR3: CAWRRGDGVTEAFF. Here the CDR3 DNA reads TGTGCCTGGAGGCGCGGGGACGGAGTCACTGAAGCTTTCTTT. This chain joins TRBV30 and TRBJ1-1; weak D call: TRBD1 (5 bases). This CDR3 has 14 residues. Germline CDR1 and CDR2: GTSNPN and SVGIG (reference sequence). Between the trimmed V and J ends, which lost 3 bases and 4 bases, there was a span of 15 bases.

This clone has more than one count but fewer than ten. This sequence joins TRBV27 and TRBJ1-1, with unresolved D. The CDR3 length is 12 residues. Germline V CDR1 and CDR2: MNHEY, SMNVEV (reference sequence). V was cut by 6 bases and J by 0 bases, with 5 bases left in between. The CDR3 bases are TGTGCCAGCAGCCGGTTGAACACTGAAGCTTTCTTT. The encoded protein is CASSRLNTEAFF.

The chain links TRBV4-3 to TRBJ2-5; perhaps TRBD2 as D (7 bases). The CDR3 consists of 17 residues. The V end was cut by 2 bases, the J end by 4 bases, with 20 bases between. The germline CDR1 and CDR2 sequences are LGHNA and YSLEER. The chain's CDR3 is CASSQTVLGGPRETQYF. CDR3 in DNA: TGCGCCAGCAGCCAAACAGTTCTCGGGGGGCCCCGAGAGACCCAGTACTTC.

The CDR3 DNA reads as TGTGCCAGCAGACGGGACAGGCCATCCGAGCAGTTCTTC. This sequence encodes CASRRDRPSEQFF. This rearrangement joins TRBV6-5 to TRBJ2-1; 8 bases fit TRBD1. The CDR3 has 13 amino acids. Germline V gives CDR1 MNHEY, CDR2 SVGAGI. After removal of 6 bases from V and 10 bases from J, the junction contained 8 bases not matched to a gene.

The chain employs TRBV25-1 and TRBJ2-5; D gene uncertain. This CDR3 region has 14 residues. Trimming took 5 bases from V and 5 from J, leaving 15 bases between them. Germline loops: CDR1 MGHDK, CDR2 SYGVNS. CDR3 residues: CASSFQATPETQYF. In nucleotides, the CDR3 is TGTGCCAGCAGTTTTCAGGCAACCCCGGAGACCCAGTACTTC.

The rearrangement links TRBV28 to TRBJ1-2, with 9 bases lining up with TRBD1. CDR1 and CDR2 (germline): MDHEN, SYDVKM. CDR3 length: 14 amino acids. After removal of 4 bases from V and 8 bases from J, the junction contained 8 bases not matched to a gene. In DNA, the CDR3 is TGTGCCAGCAGTTCCCCACAGGGGGCGGGGGGCTACACCTTC. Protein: CASSSPQGAGGYTF.

CDR3 residues: CASSLQFNQPQHF. CDR3 in DNA: TGTGCCAGCAGCTTACAGTTTAATCAGCCCCAGCATTTT. V is TRBV5-8 and J is TRBJ1-5; D ambiguous. The CDR3 length is 13 residues. Trimming stripped 2 bases from V and 4 bases from J, with 7 bases between. Per the germline V gene, CDR1 is SGHTS and CDR2 is YDEGEE. The complete variable domain, with remaining parts taken from reference TRBV5-8 and TRBJ1-5, reads EAGVTQSPTHLIKTRGQQATLRCSPISGHTSVYWYQQALGLGLQFLLWYDEGEERNRGNFPPRFSGRQFPNYSSELNVNALELEDSALYLCASSLQFNQPQHFGDGTRLSIL.

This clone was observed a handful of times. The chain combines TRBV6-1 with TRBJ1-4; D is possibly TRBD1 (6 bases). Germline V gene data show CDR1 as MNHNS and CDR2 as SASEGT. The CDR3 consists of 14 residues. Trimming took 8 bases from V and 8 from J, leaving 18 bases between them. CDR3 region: CASYETGRVEKLFF. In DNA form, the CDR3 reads TGTGCCAGCTATGAGACAGGCCGGGTGGAAAAACTGTTTTTT.

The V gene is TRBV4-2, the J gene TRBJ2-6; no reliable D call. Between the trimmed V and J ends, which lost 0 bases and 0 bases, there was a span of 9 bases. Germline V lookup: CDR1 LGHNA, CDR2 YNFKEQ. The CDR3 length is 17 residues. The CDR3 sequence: CASSQESGSSGANVLTF. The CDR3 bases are TGTGCCAGCAGCCAAGAATCCGGGTCCTCTGGGGCCAACGTCCTGACTTTC.